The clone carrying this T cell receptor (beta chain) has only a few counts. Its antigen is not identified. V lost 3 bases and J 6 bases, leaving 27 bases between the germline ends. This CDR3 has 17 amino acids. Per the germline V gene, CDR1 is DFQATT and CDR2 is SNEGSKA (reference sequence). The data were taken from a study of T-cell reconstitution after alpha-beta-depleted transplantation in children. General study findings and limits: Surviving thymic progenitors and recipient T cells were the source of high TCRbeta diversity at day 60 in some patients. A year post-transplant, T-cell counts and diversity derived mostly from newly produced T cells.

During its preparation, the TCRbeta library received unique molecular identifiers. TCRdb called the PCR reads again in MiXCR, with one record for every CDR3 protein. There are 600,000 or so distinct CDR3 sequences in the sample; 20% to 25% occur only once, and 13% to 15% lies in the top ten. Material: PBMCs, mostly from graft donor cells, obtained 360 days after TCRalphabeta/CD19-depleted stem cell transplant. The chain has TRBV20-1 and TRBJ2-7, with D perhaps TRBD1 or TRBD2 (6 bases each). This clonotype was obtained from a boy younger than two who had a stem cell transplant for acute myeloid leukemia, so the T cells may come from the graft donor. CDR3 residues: CSASFGGESGIFGEQYV. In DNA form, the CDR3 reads TGCAGTGCTAGTTTCGGGGGCGAATCTGGTATTTTCGGCGAGCAGTACGTC.